The entry that follows covers one TCR beta chain sequence. This specimen comes from a study of blood T cell repertoires in COVID-19. Turning to the study itself: Samples came from the United States, Italy and Spain, spanning acute and convalescent COVID-19. PBMCs, B-cell-depleted T cells, or T cells were the source of the cDNA or gDNA that made up the material.

This CDR3 has 16 residues. V was trimmed by 1 base and J by 2 bases, leaving 12 bases between them. CDR1 is SGHAT, CDR2 FQNNGV, per germline. Original processing methods: Using reference gene primer amplification, nucleated cell counts were estimated. TCRdb's copy holds only in-frame clones and misses some; the assay was immunoSEQ multiplex PCR. That table furnishes V, J and clone size, whereas the DNA furnished D and trimming. This sample has approximately 240,000 clones, with roughly four fifths found just once. The clonotype originates from a woman in her sixties or seventies with acute or convalescent COVID-19. What was sequenced was peripheral blood. This sequence joins TRBV11-2 and TRBJ2-1; possibly TRBD1 for D (5 bases). CDR3 sequence: CASSLVLGATYNEQFF. DNA for the CDR3: TGTGCCAGCAGCTTAGTTTTAGGGGCTACCTACAATGAGCAGTTCTTC.